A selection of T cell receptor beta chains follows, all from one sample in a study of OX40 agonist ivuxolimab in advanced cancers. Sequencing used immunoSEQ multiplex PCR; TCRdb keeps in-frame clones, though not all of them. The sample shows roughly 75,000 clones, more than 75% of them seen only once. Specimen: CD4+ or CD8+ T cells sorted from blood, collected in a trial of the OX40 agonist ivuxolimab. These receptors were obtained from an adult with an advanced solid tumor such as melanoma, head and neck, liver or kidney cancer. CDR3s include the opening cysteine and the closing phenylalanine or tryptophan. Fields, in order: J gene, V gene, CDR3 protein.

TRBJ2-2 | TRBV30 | CAYPPRNTGELFF
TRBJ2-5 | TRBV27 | CASRRREGHLQETQYF
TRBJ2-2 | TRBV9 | CASSVDNSGQAGELFF
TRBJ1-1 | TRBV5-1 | CASSYLTENTEAFF
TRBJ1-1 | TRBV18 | CASSQEVINTEAFF
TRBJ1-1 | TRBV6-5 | CASSYASRENTEAFF
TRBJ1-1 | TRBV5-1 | CASSWTEDTEAFF
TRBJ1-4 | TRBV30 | CAAGISEKLFF
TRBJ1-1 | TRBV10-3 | CAARQNTEAFF
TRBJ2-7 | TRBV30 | CAWSLAPAGTEQYF
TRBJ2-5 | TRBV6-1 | CASTDTQETQYF
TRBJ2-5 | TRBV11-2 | CASSLNSVGETQYF
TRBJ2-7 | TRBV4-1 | CASSQWVQLEQYF
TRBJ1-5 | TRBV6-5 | CASSSNQPQHF
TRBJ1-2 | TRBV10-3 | CAISPNPGQGINYGYTF
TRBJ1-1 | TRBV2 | CASTRTGGVSTEAFF
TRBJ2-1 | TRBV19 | CASSKTGNEQFF
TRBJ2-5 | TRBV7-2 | CASSLSGETQYF
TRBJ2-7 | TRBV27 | CASSRNGPYEQYF
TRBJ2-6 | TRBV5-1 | CASRGGTSGSPGANVLTF
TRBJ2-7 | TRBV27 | CASSMTGTTTAYEQYF
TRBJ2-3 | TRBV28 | CASSSVLAGGGTDTQYF
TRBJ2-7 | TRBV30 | CAWSGQAPREQYF
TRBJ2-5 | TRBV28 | CASTLAGLHEETQYF
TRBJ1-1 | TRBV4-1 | CASSQEGQGRKAFF
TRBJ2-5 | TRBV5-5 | CASSLKPGSQETQYF
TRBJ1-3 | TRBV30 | CAWSVGRGNTIYF
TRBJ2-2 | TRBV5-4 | CASSLFLAGGLAGELFF
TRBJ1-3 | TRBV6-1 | CASSEGPGNAGNTIYF
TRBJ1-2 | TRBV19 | CASSIDGQVEGYTF
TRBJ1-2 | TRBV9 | CASSQDRMSGYTF
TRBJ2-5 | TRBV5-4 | CASSLAQGRGETQYF
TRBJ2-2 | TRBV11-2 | CASSLDRLMGELFF
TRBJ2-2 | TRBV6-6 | CASSPSEAGELFF
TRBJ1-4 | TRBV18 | CASSPPQPENEKLFF
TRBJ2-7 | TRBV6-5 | CASSYSGGATYEQYF
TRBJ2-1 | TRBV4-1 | CASSQVRGSYNEQFF
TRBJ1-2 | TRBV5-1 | CASSPSRGGGYGYTF
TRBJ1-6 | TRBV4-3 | CASSQRTGGSYNSPLHF
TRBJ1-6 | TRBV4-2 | CASSQDGYSPLHF
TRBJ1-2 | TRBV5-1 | CASSGTGGPDGYTF
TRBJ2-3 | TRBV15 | CATSRDQGATSTDTQYF
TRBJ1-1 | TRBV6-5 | CASSSSTGMNTEAFF
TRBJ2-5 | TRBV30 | CAWGRTGWYQETQYF
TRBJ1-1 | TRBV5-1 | CASSWTGTKNTEAFF
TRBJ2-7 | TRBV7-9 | CASSLARVLSRGHSYEQYF